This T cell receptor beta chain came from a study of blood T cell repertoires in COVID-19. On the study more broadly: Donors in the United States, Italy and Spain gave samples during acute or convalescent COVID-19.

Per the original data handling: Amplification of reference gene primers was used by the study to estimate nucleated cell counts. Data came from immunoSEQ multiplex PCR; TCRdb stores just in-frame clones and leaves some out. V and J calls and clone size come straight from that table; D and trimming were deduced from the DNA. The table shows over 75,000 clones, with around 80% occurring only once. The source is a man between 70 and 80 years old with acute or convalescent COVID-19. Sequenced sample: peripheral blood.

This CDR3 is CASSRRVNTEAFF. The CDR3 coding sequence is TGTGCCAGCAGCCGGCGGGTGAACACTGAAGCTTTCTTT. J is TRBJ1-1 and V is TRBV28, with unresolved D. The germline V gene has CDR1 MDHEN and CDR2 SYDVKM. Trimming stripped 6 bases from V and 0 bases from J, with 8 bases between. The CDR3 length is 13 residues.